The clone carrying this T cell receptor (beta chain) was found once. The antigen is unknown. The data are from a study of T cell repertoires in cytomegalovirus infection. TCRdb used MiXCR to reprocess the reads, holding one entry per CDR3 protein. The sample lists hundreds of thousands of distinct CDR3 sequences, roughly a third occurring once. Study-level points and caveats: Carriers of CMV and the relevant HLA type were discriminated by public TCR beta frequency.

The receptor's source is a human donor in good health (CMV status not recorded). Some clones in this sample may be carry-over from other donors' samples. Sequenced here: cultured PBMCs, sampled from culture after CMV antigen stimulation.

CDR3: CASSDLKETQYF. The CDR3 DNA sequence: TGTGCCAGCAGTGACTTAAAGGAGACCCAGTACTTC. The V and J genes are TRBV25-1 and TRBJ2-5; D is undetermined. Per germline, CDR1 MGHDK and CDR2 SYGVNS. V was clipped by 3 bases and J by 5 bases, with 7 bases between them. The CDR3 is 12 residues long.